One sample yielded the 27 T cell receptor beta chains listed below, sequenced in a study of blood T cell repertoires in COVID-19. Measured with immunoSEQ multiplex PCR; TCRdb has only the in-frame clones, and not every one. The sample holds approximately 260,000 clones, about 86% seen once. Material: PBMCs or T cells enriched from blood (not recorded which). Receptors originate from a young man with acute COVID-19.

The chain employs TRBV7-8 and TRBJ1-2, with TRBD1 matching 11 bases. CDR1 SGHVS and CDR2 FQNEAQ come from the germline V gene. The V gene end was trimmed by 6 bases and the J gene end by 0 bases; junction bases not matched to a gene: 6. CDR3 length equals 16 residues. As DNA, the CDR3 is TGTGCCAGCAGTCCCGGGACAGGGGGTGCTAACTATGGCTACACCTTC. Its translation: CASSPGTGGANYGYTF. Using reference TRBV7-8 and TRBJ1-2 for the parts outside the CDR3, the full variable domain is GAGVSQSPRYKVAKRGQDVALRCDPISGHVSLFWYQQALGQGPEFLTYFQNEAQLDKSGLPSDRFFAERPEGSVSTLKIQRTQQEDSAVYLCASSPGTGGANYGYTFGSGTRLTVV.

V and J are TRBV15 and TRBJ2-5, with D perhaps matching TRBD1 (6 bases). The germline V and J ends were trimmed by 5 bases and 5 bases, with 18 bases remaining between them. The CDR3 consists of 15 residues. Looked up from germline, CDR1 is LNHNV and CDR2 is YYDKDF (reference sequence). CDR3 nucleotide sequence: TGTGCCACCAGCGCAGGGGTCACAGGTCGGGAGACCCAGTACTTC. Protein sequence: CATSAGVTGRETQYF.

The chain uses TRBV29-1 and TRBJ1-1, with 8 bases aligning to TRBD1. The CDR3 extends over 13 amino acids. From germline, CDR1 is SQVTM and CDR2 ANQGSEA. CDR3 amino acids: CRISGTGKAEAFF. CDR3 bases: TGCAGGATTTCAGGGACAGGAAAGGCCGAAGCTTTCTTT.

This clone has just a few counts. The V gene is TRBV19, the J gene TRBJ2-4, with a weak D call TRBD2 (6 bases). CDR3 length: 15 residues. Between the trimmed V and J ends, which lost 3 bases and 5 bases, there was a span of 14 bases. Germline V lookup: CDR1 LNHDA, CDR2 SQIVND (reference sequence). The CDR3 here is CASSISASEENIQYF. In nucleotides, the CDR3 is TGTGCCAGTAGTATTTCGGCTAGCGAAGAAAACATTCAGTACTTC.

This clone was seen only once. This chain links TRBV11-2 with TRBJ1-2, with 7 positions matching TRBD1. V lost 6 bases to trimming and J lost 4 bases; unmatched junction nucleotides: 14. Germline-derived CDR1 and CDR2 are SGHAT and FQNNGV. The CDR3 is made up of 16 amino acids. Here the CDR3 reads CASRRIGTAGGYGYTF. In DNA form, the CDR3 reads TGTGCCAGCAGACGAATCGGGACAGCTGGGGGCTATGGCTACACCTTC.

This chain links TRBV2 with TRBJ1-5; D gene uncertain. Trimming shortened V by 5 bases and J by 6 bases, and 11 bases separated the two germline ends. The germline gives CDR1 SNHLY, CDR2 FYNNEI. CDR3 size: 13 residues. As DNA, the CDR3 is TGTGCCAGCAGTCCCCAGGTATCTCAGCCCCAGCATTTT. This encodes CASSPQVSQPQHF.

The chain employs TRBV6-7 and TRBJ2-7; unclear D gene. TRBV6-7 is known as an ORF, though its function is uncertain. Trimming cost V 0 bases and J 4 bases, with 22 bases left between them. The CDR3 extends over 18 amino acids. CDR3 DNA sequence: TGTGCCAGCAGTTACTCTAATAAACGAGCCGGGTTCTTATACGAGCAGTACGTC. It codes for CASSYSNKRAGFLYEQYV.

The chain recombines TRBV3-1 (or the pseudogene TRBV3-2) with TRBJ1-6; D unresolved. The length of the CDR3 is 15 residues. From germline, CDR1 is LGHDT and CDR2 YNNKEL (reference sequence). The V gene lost 0 bases and the J gene lost 14 bases, with 17 bases spanning the gap. The CDR3: CASSQDLTVRRTLHF. As DNA, the CDR3 is TGTGCCAGCAGCCAAGATCTAACCGTTAGGAGAACCCTCCACTTT.

The chain has TRBV6-5 and TRBJ1-6; D is perhaps TRBD1 (5 bases). Between the trimmed V and J ends, which lost 5 bases and 13 bases, there was a span of 18 bases. The CDR3 contains 14 residues. Germline V gene lookup returns CDR1 MNHEY and CDR2 SVGAGI. CDR3 DNA sequence: TGTGCCAGCAGTCGGGACGGGAGACGGGGCCCCCTCCACTTT. This translates into CASSRDGRRGPLHF.

This chain uses TRBV11-3 with TRBJ2-3; 13 nucleotides line up with TRBD2. Germline V gene sequence: CDR1 SGHNT, CDR2 YENEEA. After removal of 5 bases from V and 4 bases from J, the junction contained 12 bases not matched to a gene. CDR3 size: 18 residues. CDR3 DNA: TGTGCCAGCAGCCCTGGAACTAGCGGGAGGGCCCGGGCAGATACGCAGTATTTT. Residues: CASSPGTSGRARADTQYF.

The J gene is TRBJ2-2, the V gene TRBV4-3, with unresolved D. CDR3 length equals 12 residues. Germline V gene data show CDR1 as LGHNA and CDR2 as YSLEER. With 2 bases removed from V and 6 bases from J, the gap between germline ends came to 4 bases. The CDR3 reads CASSQSAGELFF. In DNA form, the CDR3 reads TGCGCCAGCAGCCAATCGGCCGGGGAGCTGTTTTTT.

This chain uses TRBV6-4 with TRBJ2-2; D is unresolved. Germline V CDR1 and CDR2: MRHNA, SNTAGT. Trimming stripped 1 base from V and 7 bases from J, with 4 bases between. The CDR3 length is 12 residues. DNA of the CDR3: TGTGCCAGCAGTGACTATCGCGGGGAGCTGTTTTTT. This sequence encodes CASSDYRGELFF.

This clone was counted a few times. The chain links TRBV6-5 to TRBJ1-5; D may be TRBD1 (5 bases). CDR1 and CDR2 (germline): MNHEY, SVGAGI. This CDR3 has 15 amino acids. V gave up 5 bases and J gave up 0 bases, with 11 bases separating them. The CDR3 bases are TGTGCCAGCAGTCCTGGGAGGGGTAGCAATCAGCCCCAGCATTTT. Translation: CASSPGRGSNQPQHF.

CDR3 bases: TGTGCCAGCAGCCCCTCTTATCCGACAGGGTCCGAGCAGTACGTC. Translation gives CASSPSYPTGSEQYV. The gene calls are TRBV7-9 and TRBJ2-7; 7 positions agree with TRBD1. This CDR3 has 15 residues. Germline CDR1 reads SEHNR; CDR2 reads FQNEAQ (reference sequence). The trim removed 5 bases at V and 6 bases at J, leaving 13 bases unmatched.

The rearrangement joins TRBV6-5 to TRBJ1-3; the D gene is possibly TRBD1 (6 bases). V gave up 5 bases and J gave up 5 bases, with 13 bases separating them. This CDR3 contains 14 residues. The V gene's germline CDR1 is MNHEY and CDR2 SVGAGI. The CDR3 region is CASSPPDSRNTIYF. The CDR3 DNA reads TGTGCCAGCAGTCCCCCGGACAGCCGAAACACCATATATTTT.

This rearrangement joins TRBV29-1 to TRBJ2-3, with D perhaps TRBD2 (5 bases). Trimming pared 4 bases from V and 6 bases from J, leaving 14 bases between. Germline CDR1 is SQVTM and CDR2 is ANQGSEA. The CDR3 contains 13 residues. The CDR3, as DNA: TGCAGCGTTGTTCCTAGCCGGGTCGATACGCAGTATTTT. Encoded protein: CSVVPSRVDTQYF.

The CDR3 DNA is TGTGCCAGCAGTCCAGGGGACAGGGGGCTTCAGCCCCAGCATTTT. Translated: CASSPGDRGLQPQHF. The rearrangement uses TRBV6-5 and TRBJ1-5; 12 nucleotides line up with TRBD1. Germline trimming cut 5 bases from V and 6 bases from J; bases unmatched to any gene: 5. CDR3 length: 15 residues. Germline-derived CDR1 and CDR2 are MNHEY and SVGAGI.

This sequence joins TRBV5-1 and TRBJ2-7; tentative D call: TRBD1 (5 bases). Trimming pared 1 base from V and 4 bases from J, leaving 15 bases between. Germline V gives CDR1 SGHRS, CDR2 YFSETQ. CDR3 length: 15 amino acids. DNA of the CDR3: TGCGCCAGCAGCTTGAAGACCAGGGCCCCGTACGAGCAGTACGTC. Translated, it gives CASSLKTRAPYEQYV.

The chain combines TRBV9 with TRBJ1-2; D not certain. Germline-derived CDR1 and CDR2 are SGDLS and YYNGEE. The V end was cut by 0 bases, the J end by 0 bases, with 18 bases between. The CDR3 spans 18 residues. For the CDR3, the DNA is TGTGCCAGCAGCGTAGCTCCAAGTTCCAGTCTCTCTAACTATGGCTACACCTTC. It yields the protein CASSVAPSSSLSNYGYTF.

This chain joins TRBV14 and TRBJ2-5; 9 bases align to TRBD1. CDR3 size: 15 residues. CDR1 and CDR2 (germline): SGHDN, FVKESK. V shed 4 bases and J 4 bases; nucleotides not matched to a gene: 7. The CDR3 reads CASSLDRGIIETQYF. CDR3 coding DNA: TGTGCCAGCAGCCTGGACAGGGGAATAATAGAGACCCAGTACTTC. The entire variable domain, with the rest obtained from reference TRBV14 and TRBJ2-5, is as follows: EAGVTQFPSHSVIEKGQTVTLRCDPISGHDNLYWYRRVMGKEIKFLLHFVKESKQDESGMPNNRFLAERTGGTYSTLKVQPAELEDSGVYFCASSLDRGIIETQYFGPGTRLLVL.

The chain uses TRBV19 and TRBJ1-5; 12 bases fit TRBD1. Germline V lookup: CDR1 LNHDA, CDR2 SQIVND (reference sequence). V was pared by 5 bases and J by 8 bases, with 4 bases of the junction left unmatched. The CDR3 length is 14 residues. CDR3 coding DNA: TGTGCCAGTAGTGGGACAGGGGGCCTTGAGCCCCAGCATTTT. Its protein product is CASSGTGGLEPQHF.

In this sample, this clone turned up once. J is TRBJ2-3 and V is TRBV2; 12 bases are a match to TRBD2. V was clipped by 8 bases and J by 3 bases; unmatched bases: 6. From germline, CDR1 is SNHLY and CDR2 FYNNEI. The CDR3 runs 15 residues. CDR3 loop: CASRLAGVQTDTQYF. The CDR3 DNA reads as TGTGCCAGCCGACTAGCGGGAGTTCAGACAGATACGCAGTATTTT.

This sequence joins TRBV5-1 and TRBJ1-1, with 9 bases fitting TRBD1. V was pared by 4 bases and J by 5 bases, with 6 bases of the junction left unmatched. The CDR3 has 14 residues. Per the germline V gene, CDR1 is SGHRS and CDR2 is YFSETQ. CDR3 sequence: CASSPDRGLTEAFF. In DNA, the CDR3 is TGCGCCAGCAGCCCGGACAGGGGATTAACTGAAGCTTTCTTT.

The chain has TRBV7-6 and TRBJ1-2; D might be TRBD1 (6 bases). This CDR3 has 13 residues. CDR1 and CDR2 (germline): SGHVS, FNYEAQ. V lost 1 base and J 4 bases, leaving 7 bases between the germline ends. The CDR3 loop reads CASSLDRVYGYTF. The CDR3 region has the DNA TGTGCCAGCAGCTTAGACAGGGTCTATGGCTACACCTTC.

The chain carries TRBV28 and TRBJ1-1, with D possibly being TRBD1 (6 bases). Trimming stripped 3 bases from V and 4 bases from J, with 15 bases between. This CDR3 has 15 residues. The germline CDR1 and CDR2 sequences are MDHEN and SYDVKM. CDR3 region: CASSLTTPDSTEAFF. CDR3 DNA: TGTGCCAGCAGTTTGACCACCCCGGACAGCACTGAAGCTTTCTTT. The whole variable domain, filled in from reference TRBV28 and TRBJ1-1, reads DVKVTQSSRYLVKRTGEKVFLECVQDMDHENMFWYRQDPGLGLRLIYFSYDVKMKEKGDIPEGYSVSREKKERFSLILESASTNQTSMYLCASSLTTPDSTEAFFGQGTRLTVV.

This chain connects TRBV30 to TRBJ1-6; TRBD1 agrees at 8 bases. Looked up from germline, CDR1 is GTSNPN and CDR2 is SVGIG (reference sequence). CDR3 length: 16 residues. The ends lost 0 bases at V and 7 bases at J; junction bases unmatched: 8. This CDR3 is CAWSVGRGLGNSPLHF. In nucleotides, the CDR3 is TGTGCCTGGAGTGTGGGCAGGGGGCTCGGGAATTCACCCCTCCACTTT.

The gene calls are TRBV28 and TRBJ1-1, with D perhaps TRBD1 (5 bases). V was cut by 6 bases and J by 4 bases, with 21 bases left in between. Germline V gene sequence: CDR1 MDHEN, CDR2 SYDVKM. CDR3 length: 16 amino acids. This CDR3 reads CASSLDRGAWGTEAFF. CDR3 nucleotide sequence: TGTGCCAGCAGCCTGGATAGGGGCGCGTGGGGCACTGAAGCTTTCTTT. Supplemented by reference TRBV28 and TRBJ1-1, the full variable domain reads DVKVTQSSRYLVKRTGEKVFLECVQDMDHENMFWYRQDPGLGLRLIYFSYDVKMKEKGDIPEGYSVSREKKERFSLILESASTNQTSMYLCASSLDRGAWGTEAFFGQGTRLTVV.